Presented here are 30 T cell receptor beta chains from one specimen sequenced in a study of control samples from healthy donors and cancer patients. The repertoire was sequenced with immunoSEQ multiplex PCR; TCRdb's copy has only in-frame clones and lacks some. The sample has 200,000 or so clones, around 94% seen once; the top ten hold about 1.6%. The sequenced material came from blood. The receptors derive from a man between 45 and 60 years old in good health.

The genes are TRBV28 and TRBJ1-1; D possibly corresponds to TRBD1 (5 bases). Germline V gene lookup returns CDR1 MDHEN and CDR2 SYDVKM. V lost 4 bases to trimming and J lost 0 bases, with 12 bases between them. The CDR3 spans 15 residues. The CDR3 DNA reads TGTGCCAGCAGTTCGTCGGGCAGGGTGAACACTGAAGCTTTCTTT. This encodes CASSSSGRVNTEAFF.

The genes are TRBV28 and TRBJ1-2; 7 bases fit TRBD1. Looked up from germline, CDR1 is MDHEN and CDR2 is SYDVKM. CDR3 size: 13 residues. V trimming: 6 bases; J trimming: 2 bases; junction bases outside the gene matches: 3. The CDR3 protein is CASRGTVNYGYTF. DNA of the CDR3: TGTGCCAGCAGGGGGACAGTAAACTATGGCTACACCTTC.

The genes are TRBV7-9 and TRBJ2-1; D possibly matches TRBD1 or TRBD2 (6 bases each). This CDR3 has 15 residues. With 4 bases removed from V and 9 bases from J, the gap between germline ends came to 19 bases. Germline V gene data show CDR1 as SEHNR and CDR2 as FQNEAQ (reference sequence). CDR3 in amino acids: CASSSNPLGGSEQFF. CDR3 sequence (DNA): TGTGCCAGCAGCTCCAACCCCCTGGGGGGCAGTGAGCAGTTCTTC.

This chain connects TRBV30 to TRBJ2-7, with D perhaps TRBD2 (6 bases). CDR3 length: 14 amino acids. V dropped 1 base and J dropped 4 bases, with 14 bases sitting between them. Germline assignment: CDR1 GTSNPN and CDR2 SVGIG (reference sequence). CDR3 DNA sequence: TGTGCCTGGAGTGCCTTAGGCGGGGCTTACGAGCAGTACTTC. Protein product: CAWSALGGAYEQYF.

This rearrangement joins TRBV21-1 to TRBJ2-5. TRBV21-1 is reported as a pseudogene. The CDR3 is 14 residues long. CDR3 loop: CASSKGDRARTQYF. The DNA of the CDR3 is TGTGCCAGCAGCAAAGGCGACCGGGCACGGACCCAGTACTTC.

The J gene is TRBJ1-5, the V gene TRBV7-2; TRBD1 is a possible D gene (5 bases). The CDR3 runs to 14 residues. Germline V gives CDR1 SGHTA, CDR2 FQGNSA. Trimming removed 4 bases at V and 6 bases at J, with 13 bases between. CDR3 nucleotide sequence: TGTGCCAGCAGCTCCCAGGGAGCGAGTCAGCCCCAGCATTTT. It specifies CASSSQGASQPQHF.

Concerning this clone itself: The junction does not match germline at one end; this may be a read error. V and J are TRBV11-2 and TRBJ2-7; 7 nucleotides agree with TRBD1. Per the germline V gene, CDR1 is SGHAT and CDR2 is FQNNGV. The CDR3 covers 14 residues. The CDR3 DNA reads as TGTGCCGGCAGCACCGGGACAGACCTTTACGAGCAGTACTTC. It translates to CAGSTGTDLYEQYF.

The chain employs TRBV24-1 and TRBJ1-5; tentatively, D is TRBD1 (6 bases). Germline-derived CDR1 and CDR2 are KGHDR and SFDVKD. The CDR3 runs 14 residues. V lost 5 bases and J 7 bases, leaving 14 bases between the germline ends. This chain's CDR3 is CATSASVGGQPQHF. The CDR3 DNA reads as TGTGCCACCAGTGCTTCGGTCGGGGGCCAGCCCCAGCATTTT.

This chain links TRBV7-2 with TRBJ1-2; tentatively, D is TRBD1 (5 bases). Germline V lookup: CDR1 SGHTA, CDR2 FQGNSA. The CDR3 is made up of 16 amino acids. V was pared by 5 bases and J by 1 base, with 17 bases between. The CDR3 nucleotides are TGTGCCAGCAGCGCAGAGGCACAGGCGATTAACTATGGCTACACCTTC. It yields the protein CASSAEAQAINYGYTF.

The V gene is TRBV5-1, the J gene TRBJ2-1; TRBD2 agrees at 12 bases. Germline-derived CDR1 and CDR2 are SGHRS and YFSETQ. There are 17 residues in the CDR3. With 4 bases clipped from V and 8 bases from J, the junction kept 13 bases outside the gene matches. The CDR3 coding sequence is TGCGCCAGCAGCCCGGAACCCCTAGCGGGGGGGCGGGATGAGCAGTTCTTC. It translates to CASSPEPLAGGRDEQFF.

The chain employs TRBV9 and TRBJ2-2; D possibly corresponds to TRBD2 (6 bases). V was clipped by 0 bases and J by 6 bases, with 12 bases between them. The CDR3 extends over 15 amino acids. Germline-derived CDR1 and CDR2 are SGDLS and YYNGEE. The CDR3, as DNA: TGTGCCAGCAGCGTAGGTCAGACGGGGGCCGGGGAGCTGTTTTTT. It codes for CASSVGQTGAGELFF.

V gene TRBV7-8 combines with J gene TRBJ2-7; D possibly corresponds to TRBD1 (5 bases). Germline lookup yields CDR1 SGHVS and CDR2 FQNEAQ. This CDR3 is built from 13 residues. The V end was cut by 3 bases, the J end by 0 bases, with 6 bases between. This chain's CDR3 is CASSLDISYEQYV. The CDR3 nucleotides read TGTGCCAGCAGCTTGGACATCTCCTACGAGCAGTACGTC.

This chain joins TRBV9 and TRBJ1-4, with D maybe TRBD1 (5 bases). CDR3 length: 14 amino acids. The V end lost 3 bases, the J end lost 14 bases, and 20 bases lay between the germline ends. CDR1 and CDR2 (germline): SGDLS, YYNGEE. DNA of the CDR3: TGTGCCAGCAGCGCTCGGACTGGGGAGGGGTTGCTGTTTTTT. This gives the protein CASSARTGEGLLFF.

This chain uses TRBV19 with TRBJ2-3; 9 bases are a match to TRBD2. The CDR3 is 20 amino acids. Germline CDR1 LNHDA, CDR2 SQIVND (reference sequence). The V gene end was trimmed by 3 bases and the J gene end by 0 bases; junction bases not matched to a gene: 16. The CDR3 bases are TGTGCCAGTAGTATTTACAAGGAGGCTAGCGGGGTAATGAGCACAGATACGCAGTATTTT. Amino acids: CASSIYKEASGVMSTDTQYF.

The chain combines TRBV5-4 with TRBJ2-1; 7 bases are a match to TRBD2. J lost 4 bases, V lost 4 bases, and 5 bases had no gene match. The germline V gene has CDR1 SGHNT and CDR2 YYREEE (reference sequence). The CDR3 totals 14 residues. In DNA, the CDR3 is TGTGCCAGCAGCCGGGACTACGTTTACAATGAGCAGTTCTTC. Amino acids: CASSRDYVYNEQFF. Together with reference TRBV5-4 and TRBJ2-1, the CDR3 gives the full variable domain: ETGVTQSPTHLIKTRGQQVTLRCSSQSGHNTVSWYQQALGQGPQFIFQYYREEENGRGNFPPRFSGLQFPNYSSELNVNALELDDSALYLCASSRDYVYNEQFFGPGTRLTVL.

CDR3 sequence: CSVVGRSNYGYTF. CDR3 in DNA: TGCAGCGTTGTAGGCAGATCTAACTATGGCTACACCTTC. The chain has TRBV29-1 and TRBJ1-2, with no clear D. Trimming shortened V by 4 bases and J by 0 bases, and 9 bases separated the two germline ends. The germline V gene has CDR1 SQVTM and CDR2 ANQGSEA. The CDR3 is 13 residues long.

This chain joins TRBV7-2 and TRBJ2-7; TRBD1 matches 8 bases. The CDR3 is 16 residues long. The V segment lost 5 bases and the J segment 0 bases; nucleotides outside the gene matches: 9. Germline lookup yields CDR1 SGHTA and CDR2 FQGNSA. As DNA, the CDR3 is TGTGCCAGCAGCCTCGACAGGGGTTTCCGCTCCTACGAGCAGTACTTC. It specifies CASSLDRGFRSYEQYF.

The rearrangement joins TRBV7-2 to TRBJ2-3; D perhaps matches TRBD1 (6 bases). V lost 5 bases and J 6 bases, leaving 15 bases between the germline ends. Germline V CDR1 and CDR2: SGHTA, FQGNSA. The CDR3 extends over 14 amino acids. CDR3 sequence reads: CASSPWDIEDTQYF. CDR3 nucleotides: TGTGCCAGCAGCCCCTGGGACATAGAGGATACGCAGTATTTT.

J is TRBJ1-5 and V is TRBV6-1, with 8 nucleotides matching TRBD1. Germline trimming cut 6 bases from V and 2 bases from J; bases unmatched to any gene: 3. This CDR3 has 14 residues. CDR1 MNHNS and CDR2 SASEGT come from the germline V gene. CDR3 sequence: CASSGQGGNQPQHF. The CDR3, as DNA: TGTGCCAGCAGCGGACAGGGAGGCAATCAGCCCCAGCATTTT.

This chain uses TRBV7-9 with TRBJ1-2; D uncertain. The V gene lost 2 bases and the J gene lost 2 bases, with 9 bases spanning the gap. Per germline, CDR1 SEHNR and CDR2 FQNEAQ (reference sequence). The CDR3 has 14 amino acids. CDR3 DNA sequence: TGTGCCAGCAGCTTACATGACACCAACTATGGCTACACCTTC. Translation gives CASSLHDTNYGYTF.

The J gene is TRBJ1-1, the V gene TRBV30; 8 bases fit TRBD1. The CDR3 contains 16 residues. In germline, CDR1 is GTSNPN, CDR2 SVGIG (reference sequence). Unmatched junction bases numbered 7, after V lost 0 bases and J lost 1 base. The CDR3 coding sequence is TGTGCCTGGAGTGTAAGGGACAGGAGTTGGAACACTGAAGCTTTCTTT. Amino acid sequence: CAWSVRDRSWNTEAFF.

The V gene is TRBV9, the J gene TRBJ1-2; possibly TRBD1 for D (5 bases). V lost 6 bases and J lost 0, with 15 bases in between. Germline V gene data show CDR1 as SGDLS and CDR2 as YYNGEE. CDR3 length: 15 amino acids. CDR3: CASTWGRSPNYGYTF. DNA for the CDR3: TGTGCCAGCACCTGGGGCCGCTCCCCTAACTATGGCTACACCTTC.

The V gene is TRBV18, the J gene TRBJ1-1; D is undetermined. Per germline, CDR1 KGHSH and CDR2 LQKENI. The germline V and J ends were trimmed by 0 bases and 4 bases, with 12 bases remaining between them. This CDR3 region has 15 residues. The CDR3 DNA sequence: TGTGCCAGCTCACCACCAAACTGGGAGACCACTGAAGCTTTCTTT. Protein: CASSPPNWETTEAFF.

This chain connects TRBV7-8 to TRBJ1-5; D is undetermined. From germline, CDR1 is SGHVS and CDR2 FQNEAQ. CDR3 length: 12 amino acids. V was cut by 1 base and J by 5 bases, with 3 bases left in between. The CDR3 coding sequence is TGTGCCAGCAGCTTAGGGGATCAGCCCCAGCATTTT. Translation gives CASSLGDQPQHF.

V gene TRBV19 combines with J gene TRBJ1-2, with D unresolved. The CDR3 has 16 amino acids. Trimming stripped 3 bases from V and 0 bases from J, with 14 bases between. The V gene's germline CDR1 is LNHDA and CDR2 SQIVND (reference sequence). CDR3 protein: CASSIVVSFSNYGYTF. The CDR3 DNA sequence: TGTGCCAGTAGTATCGTTGTCTCCTTTTCTAACTATGGCTACACCTTC.

The chain links TRBV19 to TRBJ1-2; maybe TRBD1 (5 bases). This CDR3 is 14 amino acids long. The V and J ends lost 3 bases and 8 bases respectively, with 16 bases between them. CDR1 and CDR2 (germline): LNHDA, SQIVND (reference sequence). The CDR3 here is CASSIIEGTGGYTF. For the CDR3, the DNA is TGTGCCAGTAGTATTATCGAGGGGACGGGCGGCTACACCTTC.

The gene calls are TRBV2 and TRBJ1-5, with a weak D call TRBD1 (5 bases). Per germline, CDR1 SNHLY and CDR2 FYNNEI. The CDR3 is made up of 15 amino acids. V dropped 6 bases and J dropped 7 bases, with 19 bases sitting between them. CDR3 region: CASSDRRGAGQPQHF. The CDR3 nucleotides are TGTGCCAGCAGCGACCGCCGGGGCGCAGGACAGCCCCAGCATTTT.

V and J are TRBV9 and TRBJ2-3; 8 nucleotides match TRBD2. The V gene's germline CDR1 is SGDLS and CDR2 YYNGEE. The V gene end was trimmed by 0 bases and the J gene end by 3 bases; junction bases not matched to a gene: 3. The CDR3 has 15 residues. The CDR3 sequence is CASSVGVAGTDTQYF. CDR3 in DNA: TGTGCCAGCAGCGTAGGAGTAGCGGGAACAGATACGCAGTATTTT.

The chain combines TRBV9 with TRBJ1-1; 7 positions agree with TRBD1. With V trimmed by 1 base and J by 6 bases, 6 bases remained unmatched. Germline CDR1 and CDR2: SGDLS and YYNGEE. There are 14 residues in the CDR3. Written as DNA, the CDR3 is TGTGCCAGCAGCGTACTGGAACAGGGGTCTGAAGCTTTCTTT. Translating it yields CASSVLEQGSEAFF. The entire variable domain, with the rest obtained from reference TRBV9 and TRBJ1-1, is as follows: DSGVTQTPKHLITATGQRVTLRCSPRSGDLSVYWYQQSLDQGLQFLIQYYNGEERAKGNILERFSAQQFPDLHSELNLSSLELGDSALYFCASSVLEQGSEAFFGQGTRLTVV.

V usage is TRBV30 and J usage is TRBJ2-6; D remains unclear. Between the trimmed V and J ends, which lost 0 bases and 4 bases, there was a span of 13 bases. There are 16 residues in the CDR3. Germline V gene lookup returns CDR1 GTSNPN and CDR2 SVGIG (reference sequence). CDR3 in amino acids: CAWSVQTPRGANVLTF. CDR3 in DNA: TGTGCCTGGAGTGTACAAACCCCTAGAGGGGCCAACGTCCTGACTTTC.